The T cell receptor beta chain described here comes from a study of blood T cell repertoires in COVID-19. For the study at large: From T cells, B-cell-depleted T cells, or PBMCs came the material, which was cDNA or gDNA.

The study assigned cohorts using participant-reported clinical history. All recovered Cohort 3 donors got two negative PCRs, got clearance, or saw symptom resolution. This CDR3 region has 15 residues. The germline gives CDR1 LGHDT, CDR2 YNNKEL (reference sequence). V lost 5 bases and J lost 0; bases outside the gene matches: 4. In the authors' methods: The assay estimated nucleated cells by amplifying reference gene primers. Repertoires were generated with immunoSEQ multiplex PCR, while TCRdb's copy carries only in-frame clones and drops some. For V, J and clone size, that table is used; D and trimming come from the DNA. The sample lists about 140,000 clones, more than 75% seen once, with approximately 10% in the top ten.

V usage is TRBV3-1 (or the pseudogene TRBV3-2) and J usage is TRBJ2-1, with 7 bases lining up with TRBD1. The sequencing sample was made of PBMCs or T cells enriched from blood (not recorded which). The source of this sequence is a man in his fifties or sixties who had recovered from COVID-19. The CDR3 DNA follows: TGTGCCAGCAGCTCGGGACAGAGCTCCTACAATGAGCAGTTCTTC. Its translation: CASSSGQSSYNEQFF.